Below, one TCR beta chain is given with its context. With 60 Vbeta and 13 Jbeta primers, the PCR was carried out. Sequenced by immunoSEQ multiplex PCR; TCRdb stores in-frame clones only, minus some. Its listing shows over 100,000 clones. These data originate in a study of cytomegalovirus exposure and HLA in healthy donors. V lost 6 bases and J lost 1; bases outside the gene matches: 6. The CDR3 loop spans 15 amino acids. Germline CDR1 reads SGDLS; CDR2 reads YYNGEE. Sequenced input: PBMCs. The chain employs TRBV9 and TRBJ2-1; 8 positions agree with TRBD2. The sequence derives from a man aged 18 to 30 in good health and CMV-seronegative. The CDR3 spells CASNREGGSYNEQFF. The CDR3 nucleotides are TGTGCCAGCAACCGGGAGGGCGGTTCCTACAATGAGCAGTTCTTC.